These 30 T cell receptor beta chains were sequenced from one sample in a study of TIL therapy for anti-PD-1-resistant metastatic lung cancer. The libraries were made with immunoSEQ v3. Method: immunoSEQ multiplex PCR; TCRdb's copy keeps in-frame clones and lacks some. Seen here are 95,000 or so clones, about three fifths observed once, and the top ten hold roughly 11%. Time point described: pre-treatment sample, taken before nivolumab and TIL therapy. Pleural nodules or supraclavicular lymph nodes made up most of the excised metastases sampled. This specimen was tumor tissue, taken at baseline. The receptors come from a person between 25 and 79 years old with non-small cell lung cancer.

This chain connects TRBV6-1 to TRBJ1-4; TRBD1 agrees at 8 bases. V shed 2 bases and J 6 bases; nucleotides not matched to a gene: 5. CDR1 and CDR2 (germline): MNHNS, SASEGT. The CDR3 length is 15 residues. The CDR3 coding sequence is TGTGCCAGCAGTGAAAGACAGGGGAGCCATGAAAAACTGTTTTTT. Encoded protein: CASSERQGSHEKLFF.

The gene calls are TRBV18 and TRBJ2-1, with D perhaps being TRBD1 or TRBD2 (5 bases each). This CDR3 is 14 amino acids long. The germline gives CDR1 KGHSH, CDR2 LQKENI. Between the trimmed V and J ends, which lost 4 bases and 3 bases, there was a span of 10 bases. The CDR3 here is CASSRRDGYNEQFF. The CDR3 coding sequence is TGTGCCAGCTCACGCCGGGACGGCTACAATGAGCAGTTCTTC.

The CDR3 protein is CARRNRCADTQYF. In DNA form, the CDR3 reads TGCGCCAGGCGGAATCGTTGCGCAGATACGCAGTATTTT. The chain recombines TRBV4-3 with TRBJ2-3; the D is unclear. This CDR3 spans 13 amino acids. Germline lookup yields CDR1 LGHNA and CDR2 YSLEER. Trimming pared 9 bases from V and 4 bases from J, leaving 14 bases between.

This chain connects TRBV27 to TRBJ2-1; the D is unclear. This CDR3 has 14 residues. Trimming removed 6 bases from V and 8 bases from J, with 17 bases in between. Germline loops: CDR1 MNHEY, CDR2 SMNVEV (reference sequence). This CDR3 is CASSLSPRRDEQFF. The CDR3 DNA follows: TGTGCCAGCAGCCTATCGCCGAGGAGAGATGAGCAGTTCTTC.

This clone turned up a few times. CDR3 protein: CASSPQWGNEQFF. In DNA, the CDR3 is TGTGCCAGCAGCCCCCAGTGGGGGAATGAGCAGTTCTTC. J is TRBJ2-1 and V is TRBV6-2 or TRBV6-3; the D call may be TRBD1 or TRBD2 (5 bases each). Germline V gene sequence: CDR1 MNHEY, CDR2 SVGEGT. The length of the CDR3 is 13 residues. Trimming cost V 6 bases and J 7 bases, with 13 bases left between them.

The CDR3 reads CASSPRQGDTQYF. The CDR3 nucleotides are TGTGCCAGCAGCCCCCGACAGGGAGATACGCAGTATTTT. The rearrangement links TRBV11-1 to TRBJ2-3, with 7 bases identical to TRBD1. V was pared by 5 bases and J by 5 bases, with 4 bases of the junction left unmatched. This CDR3 comprises 13 residues. In germline, CDR1 is SGHAT, CDR2 FQDESV (reference sequence).

CDR3 sequence (DNA): TGTGCCTCCCGAGCGGGGGGTACCTACGAGCAGTACTTC. Protein sequence: CASRAGGTYEQYF. The chain uses TRBV30 and TRBJ2-7, with TRBD2 identical over 9 bases. V shed 7 bases and J 2 bases; nucleotides not matched to a gene: 6. The CDR3 extends over 13 amino acids. Per the germline V gene, CDR1 is GTSNPN and CDR2 is SVGIG (reference sequence).

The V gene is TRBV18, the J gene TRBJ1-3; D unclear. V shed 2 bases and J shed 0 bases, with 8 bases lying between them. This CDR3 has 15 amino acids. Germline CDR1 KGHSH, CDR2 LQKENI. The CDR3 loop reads CASSPTQSSGNTIYF. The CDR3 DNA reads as TGTGCCAGCTCACCAACACAGAGCTCTGGAAACACCATATATTTT.

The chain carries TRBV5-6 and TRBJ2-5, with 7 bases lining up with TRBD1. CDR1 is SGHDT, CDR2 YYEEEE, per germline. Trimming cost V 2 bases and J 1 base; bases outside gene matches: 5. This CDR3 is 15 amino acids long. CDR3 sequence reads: CASSFRTGIQETQYF. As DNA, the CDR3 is TGTGCCAGCAGCTTTCGGACAGGAATCCAAGAGACCCAGTACTTC.

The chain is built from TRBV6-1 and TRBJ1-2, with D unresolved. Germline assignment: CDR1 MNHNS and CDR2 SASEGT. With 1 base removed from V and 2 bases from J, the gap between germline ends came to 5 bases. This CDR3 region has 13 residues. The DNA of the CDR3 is TGTGCCAGCAGTGAAGGGGAAAACTATGGCTACACCTTC. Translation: CASSEGENYGYTF.

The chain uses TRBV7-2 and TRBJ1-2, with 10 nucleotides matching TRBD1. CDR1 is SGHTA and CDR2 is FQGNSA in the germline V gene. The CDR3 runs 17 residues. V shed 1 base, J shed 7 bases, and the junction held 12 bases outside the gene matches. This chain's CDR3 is CASSLDGTGVSGFGYTF. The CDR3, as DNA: TGTGCCAGCAGCTTAGACGGGACAGGGGTGTCAGGGTTTGGCTACACCTTC.

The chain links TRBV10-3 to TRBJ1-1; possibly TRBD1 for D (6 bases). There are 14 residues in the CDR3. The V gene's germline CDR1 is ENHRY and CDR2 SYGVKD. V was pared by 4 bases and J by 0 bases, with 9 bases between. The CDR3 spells CAISGGQMNTEAFF. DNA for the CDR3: TGTGCCATCAGTGGGGGGCAAATGAACACTGAAGCTTTCTTT.

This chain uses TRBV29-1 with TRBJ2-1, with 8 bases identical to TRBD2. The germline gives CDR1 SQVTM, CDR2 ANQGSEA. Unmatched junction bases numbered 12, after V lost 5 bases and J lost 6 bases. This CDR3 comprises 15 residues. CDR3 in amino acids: CSVPVTRGRLNEQFF. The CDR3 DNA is TGCAGCGTTCCCGTGACTCGCGGGAGGCTCAATGAGCAGTTCTTC.

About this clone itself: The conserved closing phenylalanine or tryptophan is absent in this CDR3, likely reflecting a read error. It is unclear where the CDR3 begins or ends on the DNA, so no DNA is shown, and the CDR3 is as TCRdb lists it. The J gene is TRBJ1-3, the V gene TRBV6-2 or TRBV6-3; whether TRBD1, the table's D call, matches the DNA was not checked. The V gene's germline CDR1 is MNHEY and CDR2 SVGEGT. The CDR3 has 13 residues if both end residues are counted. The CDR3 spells CASSYLMTAPQVV.

CDR3 sequence reads: CASRQQGSSTDTQYF. The CDR3 DNA reads as TGTGCCAGCAGACAACAGGGATCTAGCACAGATACGCAGTATTTT. The chain carries TRBV6-5 and TRBJ2-3; D is possibly TRBD1 (6 bases). V was pared by 6 bases and J by 0 bases, with 13 bases between. The CDR3 has 15 residues. Germline V gene lookup returns CDR1 MNHEY and CDR2 SVGAGI.

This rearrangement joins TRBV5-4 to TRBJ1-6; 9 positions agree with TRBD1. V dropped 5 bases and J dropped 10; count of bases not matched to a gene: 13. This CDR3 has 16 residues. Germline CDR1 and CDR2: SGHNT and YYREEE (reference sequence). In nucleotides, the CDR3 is TGTGCCAGCAGTCAGGGCAACAGGGGGCGCTGGTCACCCCTCCACTTT. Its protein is CASSQGNRGRWSPLHF.

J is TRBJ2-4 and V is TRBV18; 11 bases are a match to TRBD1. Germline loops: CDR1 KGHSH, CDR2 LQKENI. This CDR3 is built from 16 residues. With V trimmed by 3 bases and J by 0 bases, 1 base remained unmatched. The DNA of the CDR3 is TGTGCCAGCTCACCGGGACAGGGGGTAGCCAAAAACATTCAGTACTTC. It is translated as CASSPGQGVAKNIQYF.

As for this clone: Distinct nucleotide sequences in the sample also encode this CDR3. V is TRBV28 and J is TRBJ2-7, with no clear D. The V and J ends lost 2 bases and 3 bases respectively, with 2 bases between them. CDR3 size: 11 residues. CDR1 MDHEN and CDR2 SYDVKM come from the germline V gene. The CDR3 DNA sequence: TGTGCCAGCAGTTTAGGCTACGAGCAGTACTTC. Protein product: CASSLGYEQYF.

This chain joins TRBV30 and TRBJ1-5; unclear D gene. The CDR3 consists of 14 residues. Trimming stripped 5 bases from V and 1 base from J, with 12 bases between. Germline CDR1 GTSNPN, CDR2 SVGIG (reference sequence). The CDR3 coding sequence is TGTGCCTGGGACATTCAAGGGAGCAATCAGCCCCAGCATTTT. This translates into CAWDIQGSNQPQHF.

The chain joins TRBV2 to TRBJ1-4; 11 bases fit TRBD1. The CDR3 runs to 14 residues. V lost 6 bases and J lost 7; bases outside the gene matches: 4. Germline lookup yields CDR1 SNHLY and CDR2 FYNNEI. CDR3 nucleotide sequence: TGTGCCAGCAGGACCGGGACAGGGGGTGAAAAACTGTTTTTT. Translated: CASRTGTGGEKLFF.

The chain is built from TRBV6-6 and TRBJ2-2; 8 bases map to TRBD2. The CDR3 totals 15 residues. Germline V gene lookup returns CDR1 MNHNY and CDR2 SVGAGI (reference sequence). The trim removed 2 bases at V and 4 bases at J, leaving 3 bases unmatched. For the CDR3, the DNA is TGTGCCAGCAGTTACGGCGGGGGGCTCACCGGGGAGCTGTTTTTT. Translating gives CASSYGGGLTGELFF.

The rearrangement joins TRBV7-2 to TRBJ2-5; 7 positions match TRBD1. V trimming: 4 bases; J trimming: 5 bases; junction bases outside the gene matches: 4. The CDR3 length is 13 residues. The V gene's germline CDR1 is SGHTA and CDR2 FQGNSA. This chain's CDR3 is CASSSGQWETQYF. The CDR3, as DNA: TGTGCCAGCAGCTCGGGACAGTGGGAGACCCAGTACTTC.

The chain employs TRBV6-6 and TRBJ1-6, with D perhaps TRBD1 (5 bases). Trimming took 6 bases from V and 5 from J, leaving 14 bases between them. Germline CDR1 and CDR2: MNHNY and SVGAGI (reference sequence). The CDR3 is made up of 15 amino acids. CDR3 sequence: CASSRGTDDNSPLHF. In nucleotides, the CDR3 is TGTGCCAGCAGCCGCGGGACGGACGATAATTCACCCCTCCACTTT.

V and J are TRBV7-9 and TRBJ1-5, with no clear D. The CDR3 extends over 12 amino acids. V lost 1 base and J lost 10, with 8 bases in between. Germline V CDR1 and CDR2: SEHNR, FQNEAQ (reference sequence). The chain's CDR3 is CASSLDFDPQHF. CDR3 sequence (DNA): TGTGCCAGCAGCTTAGATTTCGATCCCCAGCATTTT.

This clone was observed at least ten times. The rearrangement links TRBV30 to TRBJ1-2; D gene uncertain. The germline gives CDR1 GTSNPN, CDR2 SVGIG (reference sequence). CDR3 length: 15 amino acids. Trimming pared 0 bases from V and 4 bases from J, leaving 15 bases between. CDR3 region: CAWSVRSQLIYGYTF. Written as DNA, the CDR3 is TGTGCCTGGAGTGTAAGGAGCCAGCTCATCTATGGCTACACCTTC.

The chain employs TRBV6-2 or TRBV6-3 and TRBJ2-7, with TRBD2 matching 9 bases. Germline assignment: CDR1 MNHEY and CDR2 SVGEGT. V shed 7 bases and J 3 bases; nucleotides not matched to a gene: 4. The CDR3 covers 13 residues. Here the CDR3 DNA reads TGTGCCAGCAACCCAGCGGGGGGCTACGAGCAGTACTTC. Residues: CASNPAGGYEQYF.

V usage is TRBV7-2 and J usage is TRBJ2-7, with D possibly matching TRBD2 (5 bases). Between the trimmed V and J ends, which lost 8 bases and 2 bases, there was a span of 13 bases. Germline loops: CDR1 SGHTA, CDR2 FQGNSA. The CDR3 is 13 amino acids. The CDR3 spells CASAKRRTYEQYF. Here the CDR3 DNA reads TGTGCCAGCGCCAAGAGGAGGACCTACGAGCAGTACTTC.

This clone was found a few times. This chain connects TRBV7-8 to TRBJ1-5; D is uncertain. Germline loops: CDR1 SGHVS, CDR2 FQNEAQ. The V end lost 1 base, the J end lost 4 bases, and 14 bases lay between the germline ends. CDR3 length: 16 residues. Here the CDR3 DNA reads TGTGCCAGCAGCTTAGTCGGCAGCGAAATTAATCAGCCCCAGCATTTT. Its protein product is CASSLVGSEINQPQHF.

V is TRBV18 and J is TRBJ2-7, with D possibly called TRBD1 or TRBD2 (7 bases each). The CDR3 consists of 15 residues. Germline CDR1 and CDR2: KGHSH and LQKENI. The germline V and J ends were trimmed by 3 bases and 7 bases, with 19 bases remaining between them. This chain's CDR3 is CASSPARGRAGEQYF. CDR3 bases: TGTGCCAGCTCACCGGCCAGGGGGAGAGCGGGAGAGCAGTACTTC.

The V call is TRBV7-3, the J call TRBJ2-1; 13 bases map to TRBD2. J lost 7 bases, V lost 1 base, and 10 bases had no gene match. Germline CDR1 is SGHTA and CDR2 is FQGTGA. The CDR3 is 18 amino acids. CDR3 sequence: CASSLIRTSGGPRNEQFF. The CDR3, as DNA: TGTGCCAGCAGCTTAATTCGGACTAGCGGGGGCCCTCGAAATGAGCAGTTCTTC. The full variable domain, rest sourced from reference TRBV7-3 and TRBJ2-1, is GAGVSQTPSNKVTEKGKYVELRCDPISGHTALYWYRQSLGQGPEFLIYFQGTGAADDSGLPNDRFFAVRPEGSVSTLKIQRTERGDSAVYLCASSLIRTSGGPRNEQFFGPGTRLTVL.